This TCR beta chain was identified during a study of blood T cell repertoires in COVID-19. V gave up 3 bases and J gave up 10 bases; unmatched junction bases: 10. This CDR3 spans 14 amino acids. CDR1 KGHSH and CDR2 LQKENI come from the germline V gene. Method: immunoSEQ multiplex PCR; TCRdb's copy keeps in-frame clones and lacks some. The sample includes 150,000 to 200,000 clones, approximately 87% of them seen just once. The chain joins TRBV18 to TRBJ1-2; 8 bases are shared with TRBD1. This sequence originates from a middle-aged man with active or convalescent COVID-19. The sample comprised peripheral blood. In DNA form, the CDR3 reads TGTGCCAGCTCACCCGAGACAGGGGAAGCTAACTACACCTTC. It specifies CASSPETGEANYTF.